This is a list of T cell receptor beta chains from one sample in a study of blood T cell repertoires in COVID-19. Profiled with immunoSEQ multiplex PCR; TCRdb holds only in-frame clones, not every one. The sample has around 29,000 clones, about 85% seen once. Material: peripheral blood. All receptors come from a human donor in a cohort sampled during active COVID-19. The CDR3 runs from the conserved cysteine through the conserved F or W. The D gene is left open where the match is weak. The size of a clone is reported for some rows only, either as once, few or many, or as a class for expanded clones.

V gene: TRBV7-6
D gene: TRBD1
J gene: TRBJ1-4
clone size: -
CDR3 protein: CASSLTGSTANEKLFF
CDR3 DNA: TGTGCCAGCAGCTTGACAGGGAGTACGGCTAATGAAAAACTGTTTTTT

V gene: TRBV9
D gene: TRBD2
J gene: TRBJ2-1
clone size: -
CDR3 protein: CASSAGLAGGANEQFF
CDR3 DNA: TGTGCCAGCAGCGCCGGACTAGCGGGAGGGGCCAATGAGCAGTTCTTC

V gene: TRBV7-8
D gene: TRBD2
J gene: TRBJ2-5
clone size: -
CDR3 protein: CASSSGTTTGKTQYF
CDR3 DNA: TGTGCCAGCAGCTCCGGGACTACCACAGGAAAGACCCAGTACTTC

V gene: TRBV6-5
D gene: TRBD1
J gene: TRBJ1-1
clone size: -
CDR3 protein: CASTPDRDVSEAFF
CDR3 DNA: TGTGCCAGCACTCCGGACAGGGACGTTTCTGAAGCTTTCTTT

V gene: TRBV5-4
D gene: TRBD1
J gene: TRBJ2-3
clone size: -
CDR3 protein: CASTLKGQGAGDTQYF
CDR3 DNA: TGTGCCAGCACCCTTAAGGGACAGGGGGCAGGAGATACGCAGTATTTT

V gene: TRBV6-5
D gene: -
J gene: TRBJ1-1
clone size: -
CDR3 protein: CASNKARVTLEAFF
CDR3 DNA: TGTGCCAGCAACAAGGCTCGGGTGACGCTGGAGGCTTTCTTT

V gene: TRBV3-1/TRBV3-2
D gene: TRBD1
J gene: TRBJ1-3
clone size: -
CDR3 protein: CASSPKTGGYSGNTIYF
CDR3 DNA: TGTGCCAGCAGCCCAAAGACAGGGGGCTACTCTGGAAACACCATATATTTT

V gene: TRBV6-1
D gene: -
J gene: TRBJ1-6
clone size: -
CDR3 protein: CASSEGDRGGSPLHF
CDR3 DNA: TGTGCCAGCAGTGAAGGGGATAGGGGAGGTTCACCCCTCCACTTT

V gene: TRBV5-1
D gene: TRBD2
J gene: TRBJ2-7
clone size: -
CDR3 protein: CASSLVPSGGSSYEQYF
CDR3 DNA: TGCGCCAGCAGCTTAGTACCTAGCGGGGGAAGCTCCTACGAGCAGTACTTC

V gene: TRBV19
D gene: TRBD1
J gene: TRBJ1-1
clone size: few
CDR3 protein: CASTIGTEDTEAFF
CDR3 DNA: TGTGCCAGTACCATCGGGACAGAGGACACTGAAGCTTTCTTT

V gene: TRBV6-5
D gene: -
J gene: TRBJ1-2
clone size: -
CDR3 protein: CASRQIGRAYGYTF
CDR3 DNA: TGTGCCAGCAGACAAATTGGGAGGGCCTATGGCTACACCTTC

V gene: TRBV3-1/TRBV3-2
D gene: -
J gene: TRBJ2-5
clone size: -
CDR3 protein: CASSPTGRQETQYF
CDR3 DNA: TGTGCCAGCAGCCCGACAGGGAGGCAAGAGACCCAGTACTTC

V gene: TRBV6-5
D gene: -
J gene: TRBJ1-1
clone size: -
CDR3 protein: CASSPLQENTEAFF
CDR3 DNA: TGTGCCAGCAGTCCCCTACAGGAGAACACTGAAGCTTTCTTT

V gene: TRBV27
D gene: TRBD2
J gene: TRBJ2-1
clone size: -
CDR3 protein: CASSSGRGSYNEQFF
CDR3 DNA: TGTGCCAGCAGCAGCGGGAGGGGCTCCTACAATGAGCAGTTCTTC

V gene: TRBV7-2
D gene: -
J gene: TRBJ1-2
clone size: -
CDR3 protein: CASSLSRDLRYTF
CDR3 DNA: TGTGCCAGCAGCTTAAGTCGGGATCTTAGGTACACCTTC

V gene: TRBV5-1
D gene: -
J gene: TRBJ1-2
clone size: -
CDR3 protein: CASSSSRDLYGYTF
CDR3 DNA: TGCGCCAGCAGCTCGTCGAGGGACTTATATGGCTACACCTTC

V gene: TRBV2
D gene: TRBD2
J gene: TRBJ2-7
clone size: -
CDR3 protein: CASSGLAVYEQYF
CDR3 DNA: TGTGCCAGCAGTGGGCTAGCGGTCTACGAGCAGTACTTC

V gene: TRBV2
D gene: TRBD1
J gene: TRBJ1-3
clone size: -
CDR3 protein: CASSPVTGGSGNTIYF
CDR3 DNA: TGTGCCAGCAGCCCTGTGACAGGGGGATCTGGAAACACCATATATTTT

V gene: TRBV29-1
D gene: TRBD2
J gene: TRBJ2-5
clone size: -
CDR3 protein: CSVNLAGGSETQYF
CDR3 DNA: TGCAGCGTGAACTTAGCGGGGGGTTCGGAGACCCAGTACTTC

V gene: TRBV27
D gene: TRBD1
J gene: TRBJ1-2
clone size: -
CDR3 protein: CASTNTGGVGGYTF
CDR3 DNA: TGTGCCAGCACCAATACAGGGGGCGTAGGTGGCTACACCTTC

V gene: TRBV19
D gene: -
J gene: TRBJ1-5
clone size: -
CDR3 protein: CASSADRDSNQPQHF
CDR3 DNA: TGTGCCAGTAGTGCAGACAGAGATAGCAATCAGCCCCAGCATTTT

V gene: TRBV5-1
D gene: TRBD1
J gene: TRBJ2-2
clone size: -
CDR3 protein: CASTSTTGRTGELFF
CDR3 DNA: TGCGCCAGCACCTCCACGACAGGGAGAACCGGGGAGCTGTTTTTT

V gene: TRBV3-1/TRBV3-2
D gene: TRBD2
J gene: TRBJ2-1
clone size: -
CDR3 protein: CASSTGLAGYNEQFF
CDR3 DNA: TGTGCCAGCAGCACGGGACTAGCGGGATACAATGAGCAGTTCTTC

V gene: TRBV4-1
D gene: TRBD1
J gene: TRBJ1-2
clone size: -
CDR3 protein: CASSPTGVEGGYTF
CDR3 DNA: TGCGCCAGCAGCCCCACAGGGGTCGAGGGTGGCTACACCTTC

V gene: TRBV11-3
D gene: TRBD2
J gene: TRBJ2-7
clone size: -
CDR3 protein: CASSSGLAGSAEQYF
CDR3 DNA: TGTGCCAGCAGCTCGGGACTAGCGGGATCCGCCGAGCAGTACTTC

V gene: TRBV12-5
D gene: TRBD1
J gene: TRBJ1-2
clone size: -
CDR3 protein: CASGFWDRGPYYPTF
CDR3 DNA: TGTGCTAGTGGTTTTTGGGACAGGGGTCCCTATTATCCCACCTTC

V gene: TRBV5-1
D gene: -
J gene: TRBJ2-2
clone size: few
CDR3 protein: CASSATSLAGELFF
CDR3 DNA: TGCGCCAGCAGCGCAACTAGTTTGGCCGGGGAGCTGTTTTTT

V gene: TRBV20-1
D gene: -
J gene: TRBJ1-4
clone size: -
CDR3 protein: CSASEGGNEKLFF
CDR3 DNA: TGCAGTGCTAGTGAGGGGGGAAATGAAAAACTGTTTTTT

V gene: TRBV3-1/TRBV3-2
D gene: -
J gene: TRBJ1-3
clone size: -
CDR3 protein: CASSQEALAGNTIYF
CDR3 DNA: TGTGCCAGCAGCCAAGAAGCCCTCGCTGGAAACACCATATATTTT

V gene: TRBV7-9
D gene: TRBD2
J gene: TRBJ2-3
clone size: -
CDR3 protein: CASSSSGRGDTQYF
CDR3 DNA: TGTGCCAGCAGCTCTAGCGGGAGAGGAGATACGCAGTATTTT

V gene: TRBV27
D gene: -
J gene: TRBJ2-3
clone size: -
CDR3 protein: CASSSYGGTDTQYF
CDR3 DNA: TGTGCCAGCAGTTCCTATGGGGGGACAGATACGCAGTATTTT

V gene: TRBV29-1
D gene: TRBD1
J gene: TRBJ1-1
clone size: -
CDR3 protein: CSLRQGANTEAFF
CDR3 DNA: TGCAGCCTTAGACAGGGTGCTAACACTGAAGCTTTCTTT

V gene: TRBV2
D gene: TRBD2
J gene: TRBJ2-1
clone size: -
CDR3 protein: CASRESGIVSPDEQFF
CDR3 DNA: TGTGCCAGCAGGGAGAGCGGGATAGTATCACCCGATGAGCAGTTCTTC

V gene: TRBV14
D gene: -
J gene: TRBJ1-2
clone size: once
CDR3 protein: CASSQDSPRPEYGYTF
CDR3 DNA: TGTGCCAGCAGCCAAGATTCGCCGCGGCCGGAGTATGGCTACACCTTC

V gene: TRBV19
D gene: TRBD1
J gene: TRBJ1-5
clone size: -
CDR3 protein: CASTSGTGSNSNQPQHF
CDR3 DNA: TGTGCCAGTACCTCAGGGACAGGCAGTAATAGCAATCAGCCCCAGCATTTT

V gene: TRBV6-1
D gene: -
J gene: TRBJ2-7
clone size: -
CDR3 protein: CASSEALGARGEQYF
CDR3 DNA: TGTGCCAGCAGTGAAGCTCTTGGAGCCCGGGGCGAGCAGTACTTC

V gene: TRBV19
D gene: TRBD1
J gene: TRBJ2-5
clone size: once
CDR3 protein: CASSTALDRGETQYF
CDR3 DNA: TGTGCCAGTAGCACTGCCCTGGACAGGGGAGAGACCCAGTACTTC

V gene: TRBV19
D gene: TRBD1
J gene: TRBJ2-7
clone size: once
CDR3 protein: CATSTTGTGTYEQYF
CDR3 DNA: TGTGCCACTAGCACCACCGGGACAGGGACCTACGAGCAGTACTTC

V gene: TRBV24-1
D gene: TRBD1
J gene: TRBJ2-1
clone size: -
CDR3 protein: CATSDSAGTGLTEQFF
CDR3 DNA: TGTGCCACCAGTGATTCGGCCGGGACAGGGTTGACTGAGCAGTTCTTC

V gene: TRBV24-1
D gene: TRBD1
J gene: TRBJ2-2
clone size: few
CDR3 protein: CATSGTGGVRAGELFF
CDR3 DNA: TGTGCCACCAGTGGAACAGGGGGCGTAAGGGCCGGGGAGCTGTTTTTT

V gene: TRBV29-1
D gene: TRBD2
J gene: TRBJ2-1
clone size: -
CDR3 protein: CSVDLAAKYNEQFF
CDR3 DNA: TGCAGCGTTGACCTAGCGGCTAAGTACAATGAGCAGTTCTTC

V gene: TRBV14
D gene: TRBD1
J gene: TRBJ1-2
clone size: -
CDR3 protein: CASSQVRGTGALGYTF
CDR3 DNA: TGTGCCAGCAGCCAAGTGCGGGGGACAGGGGCGCTCGGCTACACCTTC

V gene: TRBV7-9
D gene: TRBD1
J gene: TRBJ1-6
clone size: -
CDR3 protein: CASSFGQENSPLHF
CDR3 DNA: TGTGCCAGCAGCTTCGGACAGGAAAATTCACCCCTCCACTTT